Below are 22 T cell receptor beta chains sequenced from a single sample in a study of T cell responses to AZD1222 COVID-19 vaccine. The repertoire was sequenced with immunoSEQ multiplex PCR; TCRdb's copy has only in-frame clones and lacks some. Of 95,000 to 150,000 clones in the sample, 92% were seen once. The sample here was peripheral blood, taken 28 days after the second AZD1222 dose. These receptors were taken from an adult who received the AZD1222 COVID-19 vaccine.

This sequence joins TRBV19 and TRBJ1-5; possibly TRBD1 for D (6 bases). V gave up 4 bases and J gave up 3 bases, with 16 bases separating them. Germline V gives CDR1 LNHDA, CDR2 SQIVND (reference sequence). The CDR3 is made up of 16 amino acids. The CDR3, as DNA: TGTGCCAGTAGTAGGGGGGCCGATACACACAATCAGCCCCAGCATTTT. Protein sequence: CASSRGADTHNQPQHF.

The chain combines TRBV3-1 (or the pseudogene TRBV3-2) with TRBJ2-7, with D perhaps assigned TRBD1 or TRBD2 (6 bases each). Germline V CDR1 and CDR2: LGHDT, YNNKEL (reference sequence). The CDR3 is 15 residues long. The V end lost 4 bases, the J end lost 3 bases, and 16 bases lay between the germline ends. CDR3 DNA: TGTGCCAGCAGCCCCTGGACGGGGGCCTTCTACGAGCAGTACTTC. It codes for CASSPWTGAFYEQYF.

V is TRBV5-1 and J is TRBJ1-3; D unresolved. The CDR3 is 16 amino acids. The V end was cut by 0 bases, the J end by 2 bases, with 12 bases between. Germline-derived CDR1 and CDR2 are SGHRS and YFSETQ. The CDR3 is CASSLVGRLTGNTIYF. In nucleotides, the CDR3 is TGCGCCAGCAGCTTGGTCGGCAGGTTGACTGGAAACACCATATATTTT.

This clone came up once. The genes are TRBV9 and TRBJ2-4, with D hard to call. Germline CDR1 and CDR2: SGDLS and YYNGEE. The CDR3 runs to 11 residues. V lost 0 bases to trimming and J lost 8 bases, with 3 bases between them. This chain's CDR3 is CASSVGDIQYF. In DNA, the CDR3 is TGTGCCAGCAGCGTAGGGGACATTCAGTACTTC.

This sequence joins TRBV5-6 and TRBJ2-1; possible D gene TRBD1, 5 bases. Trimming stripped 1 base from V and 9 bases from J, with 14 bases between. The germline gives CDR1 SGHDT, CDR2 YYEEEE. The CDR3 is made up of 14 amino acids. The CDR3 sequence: CASSLNQPQGEQFF. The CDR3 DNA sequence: TGTGCCAGCAGCTTGAACCAACCCCAGGGTGAGCAGTTCTTC.

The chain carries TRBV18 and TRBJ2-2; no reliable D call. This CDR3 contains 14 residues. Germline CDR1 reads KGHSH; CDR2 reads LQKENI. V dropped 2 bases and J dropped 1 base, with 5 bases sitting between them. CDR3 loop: CASSPTRNTGELFF. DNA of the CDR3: TGTGCCAGCTCACCAACGCGGAACACCGGGGAGCTGTTTTTT.

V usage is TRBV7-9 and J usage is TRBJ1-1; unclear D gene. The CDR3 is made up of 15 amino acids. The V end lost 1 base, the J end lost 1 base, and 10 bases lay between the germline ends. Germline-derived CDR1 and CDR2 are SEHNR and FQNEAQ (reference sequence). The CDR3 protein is CASSLVLAGNTEAFF. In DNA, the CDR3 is TGTGCCAGCAGCTTAGTTCTAGCAGGGAACACTGAAGCTTTCTTT.

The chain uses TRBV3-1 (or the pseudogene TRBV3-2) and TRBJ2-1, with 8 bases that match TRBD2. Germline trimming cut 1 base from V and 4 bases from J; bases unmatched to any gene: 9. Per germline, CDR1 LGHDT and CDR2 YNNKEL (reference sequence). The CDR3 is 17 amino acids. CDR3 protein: CASSQATSGGRYNEQFF. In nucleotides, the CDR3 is TGTGCCAGCAGCCAAGCTACTTCGGGAGGGCGGTACAATGAGCAGTTCTTC.

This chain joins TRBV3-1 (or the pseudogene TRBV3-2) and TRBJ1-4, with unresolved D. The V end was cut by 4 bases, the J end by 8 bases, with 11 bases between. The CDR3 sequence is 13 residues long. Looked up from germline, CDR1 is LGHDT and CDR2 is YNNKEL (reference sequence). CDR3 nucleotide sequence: TGTGCCAGCAGCCCGGGGTATGGGGAAAAACTGTTTTTT. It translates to CASSPGYGEKLFF.

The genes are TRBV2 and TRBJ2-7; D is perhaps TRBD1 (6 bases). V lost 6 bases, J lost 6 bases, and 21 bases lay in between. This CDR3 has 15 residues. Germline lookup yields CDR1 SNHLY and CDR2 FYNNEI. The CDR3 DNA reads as TGTGCCAGCAGACTAGGACAGAACCCCCGGGCCGAGCAGTACTTC. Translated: CASRLGQNPRAEQYF. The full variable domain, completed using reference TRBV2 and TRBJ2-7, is EPEVTQTPSHQVTQMGQEVILRCVPISNHLYFYWYRQILGQKVEFLVSFYNNEISEKSEIFDDQFSVERPDGSNFTLKIRSTKLEDSAMYFCASRLGQNPRAEQYFGPGTRLTVT.

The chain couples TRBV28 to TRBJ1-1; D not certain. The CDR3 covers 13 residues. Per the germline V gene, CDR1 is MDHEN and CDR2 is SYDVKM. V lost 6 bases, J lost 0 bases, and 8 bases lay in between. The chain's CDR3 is CASRPYMNTEAFF. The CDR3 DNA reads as TGTGCCAGCAGGCCTTACATGAACACTGAAGCTTTCTTT.

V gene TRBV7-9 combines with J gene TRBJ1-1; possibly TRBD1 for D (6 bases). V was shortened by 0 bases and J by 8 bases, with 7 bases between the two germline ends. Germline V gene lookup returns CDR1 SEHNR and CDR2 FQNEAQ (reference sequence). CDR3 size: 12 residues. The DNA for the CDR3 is TGTGCCAGCAGCTTAGCGGGGACAGAAGCTTTCTTT. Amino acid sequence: CASSLAGTEAFF. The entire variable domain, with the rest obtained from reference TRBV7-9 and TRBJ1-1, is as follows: DTGVSQNPRHKITKRGQNVTFRCDPISEHNRLYWYRQTLGQGPEFLTYFQNEAQLEKSRLLSDRFSAERPKGSFSTLEIQRTEQGDSAMYLCASSLAGTEAFFGQGTRLTVV.

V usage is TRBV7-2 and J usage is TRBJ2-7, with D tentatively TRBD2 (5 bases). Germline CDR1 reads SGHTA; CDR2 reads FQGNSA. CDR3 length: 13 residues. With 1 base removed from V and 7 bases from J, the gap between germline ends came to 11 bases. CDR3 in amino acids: CASSLDRGGEQYF. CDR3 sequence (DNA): TGTGCCAGCAGCTTAGACCGGGGTGGGGAGCAGTACTTC.

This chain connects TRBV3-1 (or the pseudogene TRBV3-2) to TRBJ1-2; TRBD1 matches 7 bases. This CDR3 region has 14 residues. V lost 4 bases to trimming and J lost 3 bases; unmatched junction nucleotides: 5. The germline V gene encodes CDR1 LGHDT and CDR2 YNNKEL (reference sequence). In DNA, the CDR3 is TGTGCCAGCAGCCGCCGTACAGGGGACTATGGCTACACCTTC. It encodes CASSRRTGDYGYTF.

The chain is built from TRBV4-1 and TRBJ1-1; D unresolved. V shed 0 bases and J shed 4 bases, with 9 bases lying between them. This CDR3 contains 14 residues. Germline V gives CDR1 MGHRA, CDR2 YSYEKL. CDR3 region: CASSQERVSTEAFF. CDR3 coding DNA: TGCGCCAGCAGCCAAGAAAGGGTGAGCACTGAAGCTTTCTTT.

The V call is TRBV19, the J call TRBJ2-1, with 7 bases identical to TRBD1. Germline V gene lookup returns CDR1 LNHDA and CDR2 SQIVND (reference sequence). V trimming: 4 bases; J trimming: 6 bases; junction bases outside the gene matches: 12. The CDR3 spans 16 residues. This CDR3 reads CASSTPRTGRLNEQFF. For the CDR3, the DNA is TGTGCCAGTAGTACTCCAAGGACAGGTAGGCTCAATGAGCAGTTCTTC.

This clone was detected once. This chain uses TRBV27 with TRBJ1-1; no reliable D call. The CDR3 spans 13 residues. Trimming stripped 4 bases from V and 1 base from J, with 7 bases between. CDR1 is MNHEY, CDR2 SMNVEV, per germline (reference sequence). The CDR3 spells CASSSTANTEAFF. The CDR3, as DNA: TGTGCCAGCAGTTCCACAGCGAACACTGAAGCTTTCTTT.

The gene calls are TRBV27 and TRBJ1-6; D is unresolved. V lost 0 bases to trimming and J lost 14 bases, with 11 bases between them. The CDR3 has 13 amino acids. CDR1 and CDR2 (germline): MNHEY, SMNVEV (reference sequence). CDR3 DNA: TGTGCCAGCAGTTTATCTACCCGTCGAACCCTCCACTTT. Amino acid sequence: CASSLSTRRTLHF.

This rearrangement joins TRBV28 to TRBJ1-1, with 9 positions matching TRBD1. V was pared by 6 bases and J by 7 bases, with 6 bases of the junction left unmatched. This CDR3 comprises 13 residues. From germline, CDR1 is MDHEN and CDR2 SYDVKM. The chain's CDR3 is CASRYRGPGEAFF. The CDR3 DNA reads TGTGCCAGCAGATACAGGGGGCCGGGTGAAGCTTTCTTT.

CDR3 nucleotide sequence: TGTGCCAGCAGGGCCGGGACTAGCGCCAATGAGCAGTTCTTC. Encoded protein: CASRAGTSANEQFF. This chain connects TRBV28 to TRBJ2-1; 10 bases map to TRBD2. The CDR3 consists of 14 residues. V was clipped by 6 bases and J by 6 bases; unmatched bases: 5. The germline V gene has CDR1 MDHEN and CDR2 SYDVKM.

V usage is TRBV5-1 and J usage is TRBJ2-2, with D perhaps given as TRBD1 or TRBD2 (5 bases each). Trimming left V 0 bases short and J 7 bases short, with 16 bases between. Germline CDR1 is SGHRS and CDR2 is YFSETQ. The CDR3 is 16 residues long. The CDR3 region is CASSLAGARGGGELFF. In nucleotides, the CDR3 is TGCGCCAGCAGCTTGGCCGGGGCACGAGGAGGCGGGGAGCTGTTTTTT. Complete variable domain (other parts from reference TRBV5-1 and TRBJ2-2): KAGVTQTPRYLIKTRGQQVTLSCSPISGHRSVSWYQQTPGQGLQFLFEYFSETQRNKGNFPGRFSGRQFSNSRSEMNVSTLELGDSALYLCASSLAGARGGGELFFGEGSRLTVL.

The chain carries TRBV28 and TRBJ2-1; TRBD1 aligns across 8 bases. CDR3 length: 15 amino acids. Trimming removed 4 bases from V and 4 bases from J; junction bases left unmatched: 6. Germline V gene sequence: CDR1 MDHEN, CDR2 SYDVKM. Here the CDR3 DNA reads TGTGCCAGCAGTTCACCGGGACAGGATTACAATGAGCAGTTCTTC. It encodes CASSSPGQDYNEQFF.